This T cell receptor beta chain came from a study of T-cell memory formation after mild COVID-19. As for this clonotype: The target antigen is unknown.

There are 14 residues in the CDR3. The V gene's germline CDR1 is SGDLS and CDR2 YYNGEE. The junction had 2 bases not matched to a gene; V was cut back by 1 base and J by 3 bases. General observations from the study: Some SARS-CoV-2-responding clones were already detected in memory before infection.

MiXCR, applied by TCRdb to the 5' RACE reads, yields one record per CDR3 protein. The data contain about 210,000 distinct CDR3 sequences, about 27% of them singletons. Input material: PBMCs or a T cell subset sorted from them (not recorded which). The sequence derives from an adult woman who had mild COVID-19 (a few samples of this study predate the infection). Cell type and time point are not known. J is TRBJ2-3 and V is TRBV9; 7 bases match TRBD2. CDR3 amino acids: CASSVRRGTDTQYF. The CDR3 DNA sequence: TGTGCCAGCAGCGTACGGCGGGGGACAGATACGCAGTATTTT.